This T cell receptor beta chain was sequenced during a study of breast tumors, draining lymph nodes, adjacent tissues. General study results and limits: Luminal-like breast cancer showed significantly higher tumor–nontumor repertoire similarity than basal-like. Tumor repertoires ranked between lymph nodes and nontumor tissue in diversity, with V and J gene preferences.

TCRdb itself ran the multiplex PCR reads through MiXCR, one entry per CDR3 protein. The sample has some 100,000 distinct CDR3 sequences, 21% seen once. This clonotype was recorded many times. Its specificity is not known. Samples came from axillary lymph nodes draining the breast cancer. What was sequenced was axillary lymph node tissue. The sequence was obtained from a female donor with breast cancer. Some clones in this sample may be carry-over from other donors' samples.

For the CDR3, the DNA is TGTGCCAGCAGCTTTTCTAGCGACAACTACAATGAGCAGTTCTTC. It codes for CASSFSSDNYNEQFF. The chain has TRBV9 and TRBJ2-1, with D possibly being TRBD2 (6 bases). The CDR3 runs to 15 residues. Germline-derived CDR1 and CDR2 are SGDLS and YYNGEE. The V end was cut by 4 bases, the J end by 3 bases, with 14 bases between.